One sample yielded the 31 T cell receptor beta chains listed below, sequenced in a study of Ad26.COV2.S vaccination and SARS-CoV-2 variants. Sequenced by immunoSEQ multiplex PCR; TCRdb stores in-frame clones only, minus some. The profile shows hundreds of thousands of clones, 70% to 90% of them singletons. Treatment noted: over 15 received Ad26.COV2.S at low or high dose, single or two shots; several received placebo; per-sample allocation not given. Sampling occurred on day 63 after the first vaccine or placebo injection. Specimen: peripheral blood, collected in a trial of Ad26.COV2.S vaccine versus placebo. The receptors stem from a person between 18 and 60 years old who received the Ad26.COV2.S COVID-19 vaccine or a placebo.

V and J are TRBV19 and TRBJ2-7; 7 bases are shared with TRBD2. Trimming cost V 3 bases and J 4 bases; bases outside gene matches: 9. Germline V gene lookup returns CDR1 LNHDA and CDR2 SQIVND (reference sequence). The CDR3 loop spans 15 amino acids. DNA for the CDR3: TGTGCCAGTAGTATTCTGGGCGGGAGCGGGTACGAGCAGTACTTC. This sequence encodes CASSILGGSGYEQYF.

The V gene is TRBV5-1, the J gene TRBJ1-4; D is unclear. There are 16 residues in the CDR3. Germline CDR1 is SGHRS and CDR2 is YFSETQ. Trimming took 0 bases from V and 8 from J, leaving 17 bases between them. The CDR3 nucleotides are TGCGCCAGCAGCTTGGTTGGAAGGGTTCAGAGGGAAAAACTGTTTTTT. Protein product: CASSLVGRVQREKLFF.

V is TRBV3-1 (or the pseudogene TRBV3-2) and J is TRBJ2-7, with 7 nucleotides matching TRBD1. The CDR3 extends over 14 amino acids. Germline V gene lookup returns CDR1 LGHDT and CDR2 YNNKEL (reference sequence). With V trimmed by 1 base and J by 0 bases, 0 bases remained unmatched. CDR3 residues: CASSQAGGSYEQYF. The CDR3 nucleotides read TGTGCCAGCAGCCAAGCAGGGGGCTCCTACGAGCAGTACTTC.

This chain connects TRBV4-3 to TRBJ2-7; 12 bases agree with TRBD1. The V gene end was trimmed by 1 base and the J gene end by 7 bases; junction bases not matched to a gene: 5. Germline V gene data show CDR1 as LGHNA and CDR2 as YSLEER. This CDR3 is 15 amino acids long. This CDR3 reads CASSQVGQGAGEQYF. The CDR3 DNA is TGCGCCAGCAGCCAAGTGGGACAGGGGGCTGGTGAGCAGTACTTC.

The chain links TRBV5-6 to TRBJ2-3; TRBD2 agrees at 16 bases. The junction had 13 bases not matched to a gene; V was cut back by 3 bases and J by 6 bases. CDR1 is SGHDT, CDR2 YYEEEE, per germline. The CDR3 loop spans 19 amino acids. The CDR3 sequence: CASSSQGTSGRAPSDTQYF. As DNA, the CDR3 is TGTGCCAGCAGCTCTCAGGGGACTAGCGGGAGGGCCCCGTCTGATACGCAGTATTTT.

This clone has more than one count but fewer than ten. The V and J genes are TRBV2 and TRBJ2-1, with 8 bases aligning to TRBD1. Looked up from germline, CDR1 is SNHLY and CDR2 is FYNNEI. CDR3 size: 12 residues. Unmatched junction bases numbered 3, after V lost 11 bases and J lost 3 bases. Written as DNA, the CDR3 is TGTGCCTGGACAGGGAGCTACAATGAGCAGTTCTTC. Protein: CAWTGSYNEQFF. The variable domain in full, with the rest retrieved from reference TRBV2 and TRBJ2-1, is EPEVTQTPSHQVTQMGQEVILRCVPISNHLYFYWYRQILGQKVEFLVSFYNNEISEKSEIFDDQFSVERPDGSNFTLKIRSTKLEDSAMYFCAWTGSYNEQFFGPGTRLTVL.

The chain links TRBV27 to TRBJ2-3; 10 nucleotides line up with TRBD2. Germline lookup yields CDR1 MNHEY and CDR2 SMNVEV (reference sequence). CDR3 length: 16 amino acids. The V segment lost 5 bases and the J segment 2 bases; nucleotides outside the gene matches: 7. In DNA, the CDR3 is TGTGCCAGCAGTCCACGGACTAGCGGAATCACAGATACGCAGTATTTT. Its translation: CASSPRTSGITDTQYF.

The chain employs TRBV7-9 and TRBJ1-6; 7 positions agree with TRBD1. Unmatched junction bases numbered 7, after V lost 4 bases and J lost 7 bases. In germline, CDR1 is SEHNR, CDR2 FQNEAQ (reference sequence). The CDR3 totals 15 residues. For the CDR3, the DNA is TGTGCCAGCAGCTCACTACAGGGGAGAAATTCACCCCTCCACTTT. Protein: CASSSLQGRNSPLHF. Complete variable domain (other parts from reference TRBV7-9 and TRBJ1-6): DTGVSQNPRHKITKRGQNVTFRCDPISEHNRLYWYRQTLGQGPEFLTYFQNEAQLEKSRLLSDRFSAERPKGSFSTLEIQRTEQGDSAMYLCASSSLQGRNSPLHFGNGTRLTVT.

The chain uses TRBV2 and TRBJ1-4; possible D gene TRBD1, 5 bases. This CDR3 comprises 16 residues. Germline assignment: CDR1 SNHLY and CDR2 FYNNEI. Trimming took 2 bases from V and 0 from J, leaving 10 bases between them. The CDR3 nucleotides read TGTGCCAGCAGTGAAAGGCAGGGCTCAACTAATGAAAAACTGTTTTTT. This encodes CASSERQGSTNEKLFF.

The V gene is TRBV5-1, the J gene TRBJ1-2; D gene unclear. The germline V gene has CDR1 SGHRS and CDR2 YFSETQ. This CDR3 comprises 14 residues. V was shortened by 4 bases and J by 3 bases, with 13 bases between the two germline ends. This CDR3 reads CASSPAGLDYGYTF. DNA of the CDR3: TGCGCCAGCAGCCCCGCGGGGTTAGACTATGGCTACACCTTC.

This clone has just one count. V and J are TRBV27 and TRBJ1-1; no firm D call. Trimming cost V 1 base and J 1 base, with 7 bases left between them. Germline V lookup: CDR1 MNHEY, CDR2 SMNVEV (reference sequence). The CDR3 has 14 residues. The CDR3 bases are TGTGCCAGCAGTTTATATCCACGGAACACTGAAGCTTTCTTT. This sequence encodes CASSLYPRNTEAFF.

The V and J genes are TRBV9 and TRBJ2-1; 12 bases align to TRBD2. The CDR3 contains 15 residues. V shed 3 bases and J 8 bases; nucleotides not matched to a gene: 6. Germline CDR1 and CDR2: SGDLS and YYNGEE. As DNA, the CDR3 is TGTGCCAGCAGCGAGACTAGCGGGAGTTTAGATGAGCAGTTCTTC. This translates into CASSETSGSLDEQFF.

V gene TRBV25-1 combines with J gene TRBJ2-3, with TRBD1 matching 8 bases. Germline V gene lookup returns CDR1 MGHDK and CDR2 SYGVNS. The CDR3 length is 16 residues. The junction had 9 bases not matched to a gene; V was cut back by 5 bases and J by 2 bases. The CDR3 DNA sequence: TGTGCCAGCAGTCCTCTTGGGGACAGGAACACAGATACGCAGTATTTT. Amino acid sequence: CASSPLGDRNTDTQYF. Full variable domain (remainder filled in from reference TRBV25-1 and TRBJ2-3): EADIYQTPRYLVIGTGKKITLECSQTMGHDKMYWYQQDPGMELHLIHYSYGVNSTEKGDLSSESTVSRIRTEHFPLTLESARPSHTSQYLCASSPLGDRNTDTQYFGPGTRLTVL.

This sequence joins TRBV9 and TRBJ2-2, with 7 bases matching TRBD2. In germline, CDR1 is SGDLS, CDR2 YYNGEE. The CDR3 sequence is 15 residues long. J lost 6 bases, V lost 4 bases, and 9 bases had no gene match. CDR3 bases: TGTGCCAGCAGCATCAGCGGGATTGTGGCCGGGGAGCTGTTTTTT. Encoded protein: CASSISGIVAGELFF.

The rearrangement uses TRBV7-9 and TRBJ1-1, with TRBD1 matching over 7 bases. The CDR3 runs to 14 residues. Germline V gene sequence: CDR1 SEHNR, CDR2 FQNEAQ (reference sequence). V lost 4 bases and J lost 3; bases outside the gene matches: 5. The CDR3 DNA is TGTGCCAGCAGCTCGCACGGACAGGACACTGAAGCTTTCTTT. Its translation is CASSSHGQDTEAFF.

The gene calls are TRBV9 and TRBJ2-7; no firm D call. The V end was cut by 4 bases, the J end by 12 bases, with 17 bases between. CDR1 and CDR2 from the germline V gene are SGDLS and YYNGEE. The CDR3 covers 12 residues. In DNA form, the CDR3 reads TGTGCCAGCAGCTCCCCGAGACTTGGGTGGTACTTC. Its translation is CASSSPRLGWYF.

The chain joins TRBV9 to TRBJ2-3, with TRBD2 matching over 10 bases. Trimming took 3 bases from V and 3 from J; bases not matched to a gene: 19. CDR1 is SGDLS and CDR2 is YYNGEE in the germline V gene. The CDR3 length is 20 residues. CDR3 sequence (DNA): TGTGCCAGCAGCGCCCGGATCGGAATGACGACTAGCGGGTCTACAGATACGCAGTATTTT. This sequence encodes CASSARIGMTTSGSTDTQYF.

The chain employs TRBV5-4 and TRBJ1-1, with D perhaps matching TRBD1 (5 bases). This CDR3 is 12 amino acids long. The ends were cut back, 0 bases at V and 11 bases at J, with 11 bases in the middle. The germline V gene has CDR1 SGHNT and CDR2 YYREEE (reference sequence). CDR3 loop: CASSLAGRGAFF. The DNA for the CDR3 is TGTGCCAGCAGCTTGGCAGGGCGAGGGGCTTTCTTT.

V is TRBV6-4 and J is TRBJ2-2; D gene unclear. The CDR3 contains 13 residues. Trimming removed 6 bases at V and 8 bases at J, with 13 bases between. Germline V gene data show CDR1 as MRHNA and CDR2 as SNTAGT. The CDR3 DNA reads TGTGCCAGCAGGAAGGATGCCCAGGGGGAGCTGTTTTTT. Its translation is CASRKDAQGELFF.

This clone was counted a single time. This chain uses TRBV6-2 or TRBV6-3 with TRBJ1-6, with TRBD1 as a possible D gene (5 bases). Per the germline V gene, CDR1 is MNHEY and CDR2 is SVGEGT. This CDR3 has 17 amino acids. V lost 6 bases to trimming and J lost 12 bases, with 27 bases between them. CDR3 nucleotides: TGTGCCAGCAGCCGCCGGGACGGAAAAGGAAGAGGTTTACCCCTCCACTTT. Translation gives CASSRRDGKGRGLPLHF.

In its sample, this clone was seen once. J is TRBJ2-5 and V is TRBV9; TRBD2 matches 9 bases. After removal of 3 bases from V and 3 bases from J, the junction contained 18 bases not matched to a gene. CDR1 and CDR2 from the germline V gene are SGDLS and YYNGEE. The CDR3 consists of 19 residues. CDR3 DNA sequence: TGTGCCAGCAGCGAATTCGGACTAGCGCTTGGTGTGGGGAAAGAGACCCAGTACTTC. This sequence encodes CASSEFGLALGVGKETQYF.

The V call is TRBV27, the J call TRBJ1-4; perhaps TRBD1 as D (6 bases). This CDR3 spans 13 amino acids. Germline lookup yields CDR1 MNHEY and CDR2 SMNVEV (reference sequence). V was trimmed by 2 bases and J by 10 bases, leaving 11 bases between them. CDR3 nucleotide sequence: TGTGCCAGCAGTTTAACAGGGATAGGAAAACTGTTTTTT. This sequence encodes CASSLTGIGKLFF.

The chain links TRBV6-5 to TRBJ2-1, with 7 bases matching TRBD1. The CDR3 is 11 residues long. V lost 8 bases, J lost 10 bases, and 5 bases stayed unmatched. CDR1 is MNHEY, CDR2 SVGAGI, per germline. In nucleotides, the CDR3 is TGTGCCAGCGGGGACAGAAGGGAGCAGTTCTTC. It specifies CASGDRREQFF.

V is TRBV2 and J is TRBJ1-5; no clear D gene. The germline gives CDR1 SNHLY, CDR2 FYNNEI. V was cut by 2 bases and J by 11 bases, with 16 bases left in between. The CDR3 length is 14 residues. The CDR3: CASSENPGSRAQHF. The CDR3 DNA sequence: TGTGCCAGCAGTGAAAACCCAGGTTCTCGGGCCCAGCATTTT.

CDR3 in amino acids: CASSRGTTYNEQFF. In DNA form, the CDR3 reads TGTGCCAGCAGCCGGGGGACCACCTACAATGAGCAGTTCTTC. The V gene is TRBV11-3, the J gene TRBJ2-1, with a tentative D call TRBD2 (6 bases). CDR3 length equals 14 residues. Germline CDR1 reads SGHNT; CDR2 reads YENEEA. V was clipped by 5 bases and J by 2 bases, with 10 bases between them. The entire variable domain, with the rest obtained from reference TRBV11-3 and TRBJ2-1, is as follows: EAGVVQSPRYKIIEKKQPVAFWCNPISGHNTLYWYLQNLGQGPELLIRYENEEAVDDSQLPKDRFSAERLKGVDSTLKIQPAELGDSAVYLCASSRGTTYNEQFFGPGTRLTVL.

This chain uses TRBV12-3 or TRBV12-4 with TRBJ2-1; D is unclear. V dropped 6 bases and J dropped 6 bases, with 12 bases sitting between them. The CDR3 is 13 amino acids. For the CDR3, the DNA is TGTGCCAGCAGCCCCTTTTCCCTCAATGAGCAGTTCTTC. Translated: CASSPFSLNEQFF.

The genes are TRBV4-2 and TRBJ2-5, with 15 nucleotides matching TRBD2. Germline CDR1 and CDR2: LGHNA and YNFKEQ. The CDR3 spans 19 residues. V lost 0 bases and J lost 5; bases outside the gene matches: 10. The CDR3 DNA reads as TGTGCCAGCAGCCAAGAGTATTCAGGACTAGCGGGGGGGCGGGAGACCCAGTACTTC. This gives the protein CASSQEYSGLAGGRETQYF.

The V gene is TRBV7-3, the J gene TRBJ2-6; no firm D call. This CDR3 is 15 amino acids long. The germline V gene encodes CDR1 SGHTA and CDR2 FQGTGA. Trimming took off 5 bases at V and 1 base at J, with 9 bases between the two ends. For the CDR3, the DNA is TGTGCCAGCAGCGACTCTCGGTCTGGGGCCAACGTCCTGACTTTC. This sequence encodes CASSDSRSGANVLTF.

The chain has TRBV2 and TRBJ1-2; D unresolved. The CDR3 extends over 12 amino acids. V lost 3 bases and J lost 3, with 5 bases in between. Germline V gives CDR1 SNHLY, CDR2 FYNNEI. CDR3 loop: CASSDRYYGYTF. The CDR3 DNA reads as TGTGCCAGCAGTGACAGATACTATGGCTACACCTTC.

J is TRBJ1-2 and V is TRBV5-1; unclear D gene. This CDR3 has 15 residues. Germline CDR1 reads SGHRS; CDR2 reads YFSETQ. V lost 0 bases to trimming and J lost 4 bases, with 13 bases between them. CDR3 loop: CASSLAADSFYGYTF. The CDR3 coding sequence is TGCGCCAGCAGCTTGGCGGCAGATAGTTTCTATGGCTACACCTTC.

The chain combines TRBV19 with TRBJ2-5, with 7 bases matching TRBD1. Germline CDR1 and CDR2: LNHDA and SQIVND (reference sequence). The J segment lost 3 bases and the V segment lost 1 base, leaving 2 bases of the junction unmatched. CDR3 length equals 14 residues. The CDR3 sequence: CASSIVTGEETQYF. The CDR3 nucleotides read TGTGCCAGTAGTATAGTCACAGGGGAAGAGACCCAGTACTTC.